This T cell receptor beta chain was sequenced for a study of cytomegalovirus exposure and HLA in healthy donors. In the study overall: Of all 400 or so donors who were genotyped, 75% to 85% belonged to the Caucasian-associated ancestry cluster.

The PCR was carried out with 60 Vbeta primers and 13 Jbeta primers. The method was immunoSEQ multiplex PCR; TCRdb's version includes in-frame clones alone and lacks a portion of them. The sample lists over 130,000 clones, around 79% seen once, with 6.3% in the top ten. Study-wide points: Other equally common chains were less clonally expanded than HLA-associated TCR beta chains, a later analysis showed. Among CMV-associated TCR beta chains, most appeared HLA-restricted in a later analysis.

The germline V and J ends were trimmed by 0 bases and 0 bases, with 7 bases remaining between them. The length of the CDR3 is 15 residues. The germline V gene encodes CDR1 MGHRA and CDR2 YSYEKL. This clone was seen a single time. Antigen unknown. This clonotype was sampled from a man aged 50 or older in good health and CMV-seropositive. J is TRBJ2-3 and V is TRBV4-1; D unresolved. The sequenced material came from PBMCs. For the CDR3, the DNA is TGCGCCAGCAGCCAAGAGGCGGATAGCACAGATACGCAGTATTTT. Protein product: CASSQEADSTDTQYF.